This TCR beta chain derives from a study of blood T cell repertoires in COVID-19. Turning to the study itself: Sources were T cells, B-cell-depleted T cells, or PBMCs; the material itself was cDNA or gDNA.

Recruitment covered some 25 US areas and drew participants whose ages spanned roughly 18 to 89 years. Cohorts were determined from participant-reported clinical history. As handled by the study authors: Estimation of nucleated cell counts was performed using reference gene primer amplification. Measured with immunoSEQ multiplex PCR; TCRdb has only the in-frame clones, and not every one. The V and J calls and clone size come from that table; D and trimming were worked out from the DNA. The data contain about 320,000 clones, roughly nine tenths of them singletons. The material sequenced was PBMCs or T cells enriched from blood (not recorded which). This receptor was obtained from a man in his sixties who had recovered from COVID-19.

This CDR3 reads CASSTRTGPANTGELFF. The DNA for the CDR3 is TGTGCCAGCAGCACACGGACAGGTCCCGCGAACACCGGGGAGCTGTTTTTT. The J gene is TRBJ2-2, the V gene TRBV7-9, with 7 bases that match TRBD1. The V and J ends lost 5 bases and 0 bases, in that order; junction bases with no gene match: 9. The CDR3 runs to 17 residues. Germline V gene sequence: CDR1 SEHNR, CDR2 FQNEAQ (reference sequence).